This is a list of T cell receptor beta chains from one sample in a study of blood T cell repertoires in COVID-19. Profiled with immunoSEQ multiplex PCR; TCRdb holds only in-frame clones, not every one. The sample consists of approximately 450,000 clones, 85% to 90% of them appearing once. The sequencing sample was made of PBMCs or T cells enriched from blood (not recorded which). These receptors came from a man younger than 45 who had recovered from COVID-19. Each CDR3 is given with its conserved first and last residue. Each record gives: clone size, V gene, J gene, D gene, CDR3 DNA, CDR3 protein. D genes are given only for firm matches. Size is stated for part of the rows, as once, few or many counts, or as a class when the clone is expanded.

clone size: NA; V gene: TRBV5-4; J gene: TRBJ2-7; D gene: TRBD1; CDR3 DNA: TGTGCCAGCAGCTCAAAGGACAGGGCACCCTACGAGCAGTACTTC; CDR3 protein: CASSSKDRAPYEQYF
clone size: once; V gene: TRBV28; J gene: TRBJ2-2; D gene: NA; CDR3 DNA: TGTGCCAGCTATACTAATCAGAACACCGGGGAGCTGTTTTTT; CDR3 protein: CASYTNQNTGELFF
clone size: NA; V gene: TRBV2; J gene: TRBJ1-5; D gene: NA; CDR3 DNA: TGTGCCAGCGCGGGGAGCAATCAGCCCCAGCATTTT; CDR3 protein: CASAGSNQPQHF
clone size: NA; V gene: TRBV2; J gene: TRBJ1-2; D gene: NA; CDR3 DNA: TGTGCCAGCAGCTACAGGGTGAACTATGGCTACACCTTC; CDR3 protein: CASSYRVNYGYTF
clone size: NA; V gene: TRBV15; J gene: TRBJ1-2; D gene: NA; CDR3 DNA: TGTGCCACCAGCAGGCCAGGGGTGGAGGATGGCTACACCTTC; CDR3 protein: CATSRPGVEDGYTF
clone size: NA; V gene: TRBV7-2; J gene: TRBJ1-4; D gene: TRBD1; CDR3 DNA: TGTGCCAGCAGCCCCTTCTTCGGGTCAGGGGGCGCAACTAATGAAAAACTGTTTTTT; CDR3 protein: CASSPFFGSGGATNEKLFF
clone size: NA; V gene: TRBV12-5; J gene: TRBJ2-2; D gene: NA; CDR3 DNA: TGTGCTAGTGGTTTAGGCAGAGGTCGGGAGCTGTTTTTT; CDR3 protein: CASGLGRGRELFF
clone size: NA; V gene: TRBV7-6; J gene: TRBJ2-7; D gene: NA; CDR3 DNA: TGTGCCAGCAGCTTAGCGTCGTCAGGGCTATACTCCTACGAGCAGTACTTC; CDR3 protein: CASSLASSGLYSYEQYF
clone size: NA; V gene: TRBV29-1; J gene: TRBJ1-1; D gene: TRBD1; CDR3 DNA: TGCAGCGCAGGACAGGAGAACACTGAAGCTTTCTTT; CDR3 protein: CSAGQENTEAFF
clone size: NA; V gene: TRBV19; J gene: TRBJ1-1; D gene: TRBD1; CDR3 DNA: TGTGCCAGTAGCCAGGGACAGCGTATGAACACTGAAGCTTTCTTT; CDR3 protein: CASSQGQRMNTEAFF
clone size: once; V gene: TRBV9; J gene: TRBJ2-1; D gene: TRBD1; CDR3 DNA: TGTGCCAGCAGCGTAAGGGACAGGGTCAATGAGCAGTTCTTC; CDR3 protein: CASSVRDRVNEQFF
clone size: NA; V gene: TRBV25-1; J gene: TRBJ1-5; D gene: TRBD1; CDR3 DNA: TGTGCCAGCAGACAGGGGGGTCAGCCCCAGCATTTT; CDR3 protein: CASRQGGQPQHF
clone size: NA; V gene: TRBV28; J gene: TRBJ2-7; D gene: NA; CDR3 DNA: TGTGCCAGCAGTCCGGTTACCGGCGGTCATAGGACAGTTCGTCTCGAGCAGTACTTC; CDR3 protein: CASSPVTGGHRTVRLEQYF
clone size: NA; V gene: TRBV5-8; J gene: TRBJ1-2; D gene: NA; CDR3 DNA: TGTGCCAGCAGCGCCGACTTAAGCTACACCTTC; CDR3 protein: CASSADLSYTF
clone size: NA; V gene: TRBV27; J gene: TRBJ2-6; D gene: TRBD1; CDR3 DNA: TGTGCCAGCAGTCCTGGACAGGGCTATTCTGGGGCCAACGTCCTGACTTTC; CDR3 protein: CASSPGQGYSGANVLTF
clone size: NA; V gene: TRBV29-1; J gene: TRBJ2-7; D gene: NA; CDR3 DNA: TGCAACGTTGCCTCAGACTACGAGCAGTACTTC; CDR3 protein: CNVASDYEQYF
clone size: NA; V gene: TRBV19; J gene: TRBJ2-7; D gene: NA; CDR3 DNA: TGTGCCAGTAGTGTTAACGGGAGAAGAGACGAGCAGTACTTC; CDR3 protein: CASSVNGRRDEQYF
clone size: NA; V gene: TRBV3-1/TRBV3-2; J gene: TRBJ2-2; D gene: NA; CDR3 DNA: TGTGCCAGCAGCCCCCATCGGACAGCGAACACCGGGGAGCTGTTTTTT; CDR3 protein: CASSPHRTANTGELFF
clone size: few; V gene: TRBV11-2; J gene: TRBJ2-2; D gene: NA; CDR3 DNA: TGTGCCAGCAGCTTATACCTAGACGCGGAGCTGTTTTTT; CDR3 protein: CASSLYLDAELFF
clone size: NA; V gene: TRBV18; J gene: TRBJ2-6; D gene: NA; CDR3 DNA: TGTGCCAGCTCACTCCTGCGGGGAACCTCCAACGGGGCCAACGTCCTGACTTTC; CDR3 protein: CASSLLRGTSNGANVLTF
clone size: NA; V gene: TRBV12-3/TRBV12-4; J gene: TRBJ1-2; D gene: NA; CDR3 DNA: TGTGCCAGCAGTTTACAGTCCTATGGCTACACCTTC; CDR3 protein: CASSLQSYGYTF
clone size: NA; V gene: TRBV13; J gene: TRBJ2-2; D gene: NA; CDR3 DNA: TGTGCCAGCAGCCCCCGGACTCCCGGGGAGCTGTTTTTT; CDR3 protein: CASSPRTPGELFF
clone size: NA; V gene: TRBV7-3; J gene: TRBJ2-2; D gene: TRBD2; CDR3 DNA: TGTGCCAGCAGTTTGACTAGCGGTAACACCGGGGAGCTGTTTTTT; CDR3 protein: CASSLTSGNTGELFF
clone size: NA; V gene: TRBV11-2; J gene: TRBJ2-7; D gene: TRBD2; CDR3 DNA: TGTGCCAGCAGCTCCCCTGGTACTAGCGGGAGGAACGAGCAGTACTTC; CDR3 protein: CASSSPGTSGRNEQYF
clone size: NA; V gene: TRBV28; J gene: TRBJ1-4; D gene: NA; CDR3 DNA: TGTGCCAGCAGTTTCGGCGGTGGGCAGGGGAATGAAAAACTGTTTTTT; CDR3 protein: CASSFGGGQGNEKLFF
clone size: NA; V gene: TRBV4-1; J gene: TRBJ2-1; D gene: TRBD2; CDR3 DNA: TGCGCCAGCAGCCGTAGCGGGAGTCTTTTCGATGAGCAGTTCTTC; CDR3 protein: CASSRSGSLFDEQFF
clone size: NA; V gene: TRBV30; J gene: TRBJ2-7; D gene: NA; CDR3 DNA: TGTGCCGGCTCTGGTCCCTACGAGCAGTACTTC; CDR3 protein: CAGSGPYEQYF
clone size: NA; V gene: TRBV2; J gene: TRBJ1-2; D gene: NA; CDR3 DNA: TGTGCCAGCAGTCAGAGGCCCGCTGGTTTTTATGGCTACACCTTC; CDR3 protein: CASSQRPAGFYGYTF
clone size: NA; V gene: TRBV5-1; J gene: TRBJ2-7; D gene: NA; CDR3 DNA: TGCGCCAGCAGCCCGGGGGCGGGGGCCTACGAGCAGTACTTC; CDR3 protein: CASSPGAGAYEQYF
clone size: NA; V gene: TRBV16; J gene: TRBJ2-3; D gene: NA; CDR3 DNA: TGTGCCAGCAGCCAATCTCGGGTGTCGGCAGATACGCAGTATTTT; CDR3 protein: CASSQSRVSADTQYF
clone size: few; V gene: TRBV2; J gene: TRBJ1-5; D gene: NA; CDR3 DNA: TGTGCCAGCAGTGAAGGTGCGGTGGGCAATCAGCCCCAGCATTTT; CDR3 protein: CASSEGAVGNQPQHF
clone size: NA; V gene: TRBV6-5; J gene: TRBJ1-5; D gene: TRBD1; CDR3 DNA: TGTGCCAGCAGCTCCGGACAGGGGTTGAATCAGCCCCAGCATTTT; CDR3 protein: CASSSGQGLNQPQHF
clone size: NA; V gene: TRBV2; J gene: TRBJ2-1; D gene: TRBD2; CDR3 DNA: TGTGCCAGCAGTCGCACCGGGACTAGCTCAGAGCAGTTCTTC; CDR3 protein: CASSRTGTSSEQFF
clone size: NA; V gene: TRBV9; J gene: TRBJ1-1; D gene: TRBD1; CDR3 DNA: TGTGCCAGCATCACTGTGATAGGGCAGGGGGATACTGAAGCTTTCTTT; CDR3 protein: CASITVIGQGDTEAFF
clone size: NA; V gene: TRBV11-2; J gene: TRBJ2-1; D gene: TRBD1; CDR3 DNA: TGTGCCAGCAGCCGTAGGGGGACAGGGGTCAATGAGCAGTTCTTC; CDR3 protein: CASSRRGTGVNEQFF
clone size: once; V gene: TRBV6-5; J gene: TRBJ1-3; D gene: NA; CDR3 DNA: TGTGCCAGCAGCGGACAGGGAAACACCATATATTTT; CDR3 protein: CASSGQGNTIYF
clone size: NA; V gene: TRBV24-1; J gene: TRBJ2-2; D gene: TRBD1; CDR3 DNA: TGTGCCACCAGTGATGTGGGACAGGGGGCCGGGGAGCTGTTTTTT; CDR3 protein: CATSDVGQGAGELFF
clone size: NA; V gene: TRBV3-1/TRBV3-2; J gene: TRBJ2-6; D gene: NA; CDR3 DNA: TGTGCCAGCAGCCAGCGATCCGACTCTGGGGCCAACGTCCTGACTTTC; CDR3 protein: CASSQRSDSGANVLTF
clone size: NA; V gene: TRBV28; J gene: TRBJ1-5; D gene: NA; CDR3 DNA: TGTGCCAGCAGTTCCCTGGTAGCCAGTAGAATCCAGCCCCAGCATTTT; CDR3 protein: CASSSLVASRIQPQHF
clone size: once; V gene: TRBV5-5; J gene: TRBJ2-2; D gene: TRBD1; CDR3 DNA: TGTGCCAGCAAAAGGACAGGGGAAGTCGGGGAGCTGTTTTTT; CDR3 protein: CASKRTGEVGELFF
clone size: NA; V gene: TRBV30; J gene: TRBJ1-1; D gene: NA; CDR3 DNA: TGTGCCTGGAGTAAAGGGGGTTATACTGAAGCTTTCTTT; CDR3 protein: CAWSKGGYTEAFF
clone size: NA; V gene: TRBV28; J gene: TRBJ1-6; D gene: NA; CDR3 DNA: TGTGCCAGCATTCCAGGGGCCACCTATAATTCACCCCTCCACTTT; CDR3 protein: CASIPGATYNSPLHF
clone size: NA; V gene: TRBV5-1; J gene: TRBJ2-1; D gene: TRBD1; CDR3 DNA: TGCGCCAGCAGCGTGCGAGGGACAGGCGACAATGAGCAGTTCTTC; CDR3 protein: CASSVRGTGDNEQFF
clone size: NA; V gene: TRBV10-1; J gene: TRBJ2-3; D gene: NA; CDR3 DNA: TGCGCCAGCAGTGACGGGTTGCATACGCAGTATTTT; CDR3 protein: CASSDGLHTQYF
clone size: NA; V gene: TRBV27; J gene: TRBJ1-6; D gene: NA; CDR3 DNA: TGTGCCAGCAGTTTAAAGGGGGGGACCTATAATTCACCCCTCCACTTT; CDR3 protein: CASSLKGGTYNSPLHF